One and the same sample provided the 25 T cell receptor beta chains below, sequenced in a study of blood T cell repertoires in COVID-19. TCRdb's table, derived via immunoSEQ multiplex PCR, lists solely in-frame clones and lacks some. This sample has about 300,000 clones, with 85% found just once. The material sequenced was PBMCs or T cells enriched from blood (not recorded which). The receptors derive from a young woman who had been exposed to COVID-19.

V gene TRBV18 combines with J gene TRBJ1-2, with TRBD1 matching 10 bases. CDR1 is KGHSH, CDR2 LQKENI, per germline. The CDR3 is made up of 16 amino acids. Trimming took 3 bases from V and 8 from J; bases not matched to a gene: 12. The CDR3 loop reads CASSPRQGAITGGYTF. The CDR3 nucleotides read TGTGCCAGCTCACCTCGACAGGGGGCGATAACAGGAGGCTACACCTTC.

DNA of the CDR3: TGTGCCAGCAGCGGGCCGACGGACAGGGGGGGAAACACCATATATTTT. It yields the protein CASSGPTDRGGNTIYF. The chain combines TRBV7-2 with TRBJ1-3; TRBD1 aligns across 10 bases. The CDR3 spans 16 residues. CDR1 is SGHTA and CDR2 is FQGNSA in the germline V gene. V was clipped by 5 bases and J by 4 bases; unmatched bases: 8.

CDR3 sequence (DNA): TGCGCCAGCAGCCGAGGGACAGGGAGAGGGCTAGCGGGAGCGTACAATGAGCAGTTCTTC. This encodes CASSRGTGRGLAGAYNEQFF. This chain uses TRBV4-1 with TRBJ2-1; D might be TRBD2 (10 bases). Germline CDR1 and CDR2: MGHRA and YSYEKL. Trimming took 4 bases from V and 4 from J, leaving 29 bases between them. This CDR3 is 20 amino acids long.

The V call is TRBV18, the J call TRBJ2-3; D ambiguous. Trimming cost V 2 bases and J 4 bases, with 13 bases left between them. Germline CDR1 reads KGHSH; CDR2 reads LQKENI. This CDR3 is built from 15 residues. The CDR3 reads CASSPSVEPSDTQYF. The CDR3 DNA reads TGTGCCAGCTCACCATCGGTTGAGCCTTCAGATACGCAGTATTTT.

The V and J genes are TRBV19 and TRBJ1-1; no definite D call. Germline V gene data show CDR1 as LNHDA and CDR2 as SQIVND (reference sequence). The CDR3 has 16 amino acids. V gave up 2 bases and J gave up 0 bases, with 13 bases separating them. The CDR3 coding sequence is TGTGCCAGTAGTATATCCGGGTCGGGGATGAACACTGAAGCTTTCTTT. Translated: CASSISGSGMNTEAFF.

J is TRBJ1-3 and V is TRBV5-5; D is uncertain. The V and J ends lost 0 bases and 0 bases respectively, with 7 bases between them. This CDR3 spans 15 amino acids. The germline gives CDR1 SGHKS, CDR2 YYEKEE (reference sequence). CDR3 sequence: CASSLERVSGNTIYF. In DNA form, the CDR3 reads TGTGCCAGCAGCTTGGAACGGGTCTCTGGAAACACCATATATTTT.

The CDR3 nucleotides are TGTGCCATCATGGTAGGAGCCTATGGCTACACCTTC. Residues: CAIMVGAYGYTF. This chain uses TRBV10-3 with TRBJ1-2; D is uncertain. Trimming shortened V by 7 bases and J by 4 bases, and 10 bases separated the two germline ends. CDR1 is ENHRY and CDR2 is SYGVKD in the germline V gene. There are 12 residues in the CDR3.

CDR3 sequence reads: CASSFPGGYTEAFF. In DNA form, the CDR3 reads TGCGCCAGCAGCTTCCCAGGGGGATACACTGAAGCTTTCTTT. The chain employs TRBV5-1 and TRBJ1-1; 7 nucleotides line up with TRBD1. Germline assignment: CDR1 SGHRS and CDR2 YFSETQ. CDR3 size: 14 residues. V was clipped by 2 bases and J by 3 bases; unmatched bases: 4.

The chain couples TRBV4-1 to TRBJ2-1, with 14 bases matching TRBD2. V was pared by 1 base and J by 4 bases, with 3 bases of the junction left unmatched. The CDR3 totals 17 residues. Germline CDR1 is MGHRA and CDR2 is YSYEKL. The CDR3 sequence: CASSQGTSGGSYNEQFF. The DNA of the CDR3 is TGCGCCAGCAGCCAAGGGACTAGCGGGGGGTCGTACAATGAGCAGTTCTTC.

The sample holds a few counts of this clone. J is TRBJ2-3 and V is TRBV30; a weak D match, TRBD2 (6 bases). V was cut by 1 base and J by 2 bases, with 10 bases left in between. The CDR3 runs to 14 residues. The germline V gene encodes CDR1 GTSNPN and CDR2 SVGIG (reference sequence). The CDR3 bases are TGTGCCTGGAGTGCAGGGACTTACACAGATACGCAGTATTTT. Translated: CAWSAGTYTDTQYF.

The rearrangement joins TRBV27 to TRBJ2-7; D is possibly TRBD1 (6 bases). The V gene lost 3 bases and the J gene lost 4 bases, with 10 bases spanning the gap. The length of the CDR3 is 13 residues. Germline values: CDR1 MNHEY, CDR2 SMNVEV (reference sequence). CDR3 residues: CASSFRQAYEQYF. CDR3 DNA: TGTGCCAGCAGTTTTCGACAGGCGTACGAGCAGTACTTC.

J is TRBJ2-5 and V is TRBV3-1 (or the pseudogene TRBV3-2); D may be TRBD2 (6 bases). CDR1 and CDR2 (germline): LGHDT, YNNKEL (reference sequence). Trimming took 0 bases from V and 6 from J, leaving 14 bases between them. CDR3 length: 15 amino acids. CDR3 residues: CASSQERRSGQTQYF. In DNA form, the CDR3 reads TGTGCCAGCAGCCAAGAAAGACGGAGCGGGCAGACCCAGTACTTC.

This clone has more than one count but fewer than ten. J is TRBJ2-7 and V is TRBV7-3; a possible D gene is TRBD2 (5 bases). V lost 2 bases and J lost 2, with 13 bases in between. Germline V gene sequence: CDR1 SGHTA, CDR2 FQGTGA. This CDR3 region has 15 residues. CDR3 protein: CASSLSASSTYEQYF. CDR3 nucleotides: TGTGCCAGCAGCTTATCCGCTAGCAGCACCTACGAGCAGTACTTC. Together with reference TRBV7-3 and TRBJ2-7, the CDR3 gives the full variable domain: GAGVSQTPSNKVTEKGKYVELRCDPISGHTALYWYRQSLGQGPEFLIYFQGTGAADDSGLPNDRFFAVRPEGSVSTLKIQRTERGDSAVYLCASSLSASSTYEQYFGPGTRLTVT.

V is TRBV6-5 and J is TRBJ2-5, with 8 bases fitting TRBD1. CDR1 is MNHEY, CDR2 SVGAGI, per germline. J gave up 4 bases and V 7 bases, and 5 bases lay outside the gene matches. This CDR3 comprises 13 residues. CDR3 amino acids: CASTYRGAETQYF. For the CDR3, the DNA is TGTGCCAGCACCTACAGGGGGGCAGAGACCCAGTACTTC.

The V gene is TRBV27, the J gene TRBJ1-6, with 7 bases matching TRBD1. Trimming removed 5 bases from V and 10 bases from J; junction bases left unmatched: 14. Germline loops: CDR1 MNHEY, CDR2 SMNVEV (reference sequence). This CDR3 is 16 amino acids long. The CDR3 protein is CASSPVDRVPTSPLHF. CDR3 DNA sequence: TGTGCCAGCAGTCCCGTCGACAGGGTGCCGACCTCACCCCTCCACTTT.

This chain uses TRBV6-5 with TRBJ2-7; TRBD1 might be the D (5 bases). Germline CDR1 and CDR2: MNHEY and SVGAGI. There are 13 residues in the CDR3. V gave up 7 bases and J gave up 2 bases, with 12 bases separating them. CDR3 sequence reads: CASTKAGTYEQYF. Here the CDR3 DNA reads TGTGCCAGCACCAAAGCAGGGACCTACGAGCAGTACTTC.

The chain is built from TRBV6-5 and TRBJ2-3; 7 nucleotides line up with TRBD1. Unmatched junction bases numbered 0, after V lost 6 bases and J lost 6 bases. The CDR3 contains 11 residues. The germline V gene has CDR1 MNHEY and CDR2 SVGAGI. The DNA for the CDR3 is TGTGCCAGCAGGACAGGGGATACGCAGTATTTT. Translating gives CASRTGDTQYF.

The CDR3 loop reads CASSDRTPSNTGELFF. The CDR3, as DNA: TGTGCCAGCAGCGACCGGACACCATCTAACACCGGGGAGCTGTTTTTT. This chain connects TRBV7-6 to TRBJ2-2; maybe TRBD1 (5 bases). CDR3 length equals 16 residues. With 5 bases removed from V and 2 bases from J, the gap between germline ends came to 15 bases. Per germline, CDR1 SGHVS and CDR2 FNYEAQ.

The chain couples TRBV10-3 to TRBJ1-1, with 7 bases lining up with TRBD1. Germline V gene data show CDR1 as ENHRY and CDR2 as SYGVKD. The CDR3 is made up of 15 amino acids. With 4 bases clipped from V and 0 bases from J, the junction kept 5 bases outside the gene matches. CDR3 residues: CAISARGHMNTEAFF. CDR3 nucleotide sequence: TGTGCCATCAGTGCAAGGGGGCACATGAACACTGAAGCTTTCTTT.

The V gene is TRBV21-1, the J gene TRBJ2-7; TRBD2, the table's D call, was not compared with the DNA. TRBV21-1 is classified as a pseudogene. The CDR3 has 15 residues. CDR3 in amino acids: CASRAHSGRAHEQYF. DNA of the CDR3: TGTGCCAGCAGAGCCCATAGCGGGAGGGCCCACGAGCAGTACTTC.

The chain is built from TRBV19 and TRBJ2-7; 8 bases line up with TRBD1. Germline values: CDR1 LNHDA, CDR2 SQIVND (reference sequence). This CDR3 region has 14 residues. V lost 6 bases to trimming and J lost 4 bases; unmatched junction nucleotides: 8. CDR3: CASSPGQGGYEQYF. CDR3 sequence (DNA): TGTGCCAGTAGCCCTGGACAGGGAGGATACGAGCAGTACTTC.

This clone was found many times. This sequence joins TRBV5-1 and TRBJ1-4; no clear D. The germline V and J ends were trimmed by 4 bases and 1 base, with 11 bases remaining between them. This CDR3 region has 15 residues. CDR1 is SGHRS, CDR2 YFSETQ, per germline. The CDR3 is CASSVLVGTNEKLFF. The CDR3 nucleotides are TGCGCCAGCAGCGTCCTCGTCGGAACTAATGAAAAACTGTTTTTT.

This sequence joins TRBV10-3 and TRBJ2-5; 9 bases map to TRBD2. CDR1 and CDR2 from the germline V gene are ENHRY and SYGVKD. This CDR3 comprises 16 residues. V lost 0 bases and J lost 2; bases outside the gene matches: 4. The DNA for the CDR3 is TGTGCCATCAGTGAGTCTACTAGCGGGCCGCAAGAGACCCAGTACTTC. Translation: CAISESTSGPQETQYF.

With regard to this clone: The sample holds other DNA sequences that translate to the same CDR3. V usage is TRBV9 and J usage is TRBJ2-2, with unresolved D. CDR1 is SGDLS, CDR2 YYNGEE, per germline. V lost 2 bases to trimming and J lost 0 bases, with 8 bases between them. This CDR3 contains 15 residues. DNA for the CDR3: TGTGCCAGCAGCGTTGGTACAACGAACACCGGGGAGCTGTTTTTT. This translates into CASSVGTTNTGELFF.

This chain joins TRBV20-1 and TRBJ2-1; possible D gene TRBD2, 6 bases. CDR1 is DFQATT, CDR2 SNEGSKA, per germline (reference sequence). V shed 3 bases and J shed 8 bases, with 17 bases lying between them. The CDR3 runs 14 residues. CDR3 sequence (DNA): TGCAGTGCTAGTGGGGAGGCACAGTTCGATGAGCAGTTCTTC. Protein product: CSASGEAQFDEQFF.